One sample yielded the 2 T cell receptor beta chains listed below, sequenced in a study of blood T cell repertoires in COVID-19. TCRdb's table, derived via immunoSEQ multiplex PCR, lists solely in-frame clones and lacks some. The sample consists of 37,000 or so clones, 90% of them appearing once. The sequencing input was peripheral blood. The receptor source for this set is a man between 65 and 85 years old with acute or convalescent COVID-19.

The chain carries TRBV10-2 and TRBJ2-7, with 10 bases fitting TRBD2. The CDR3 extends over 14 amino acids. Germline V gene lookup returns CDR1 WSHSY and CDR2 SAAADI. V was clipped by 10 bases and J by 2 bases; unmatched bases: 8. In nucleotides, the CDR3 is TGCGCCATCCAGACAGCGGGAGGGGCCTACGAGCAGTACTTC. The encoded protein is CAIQTAGGAYEQYF.

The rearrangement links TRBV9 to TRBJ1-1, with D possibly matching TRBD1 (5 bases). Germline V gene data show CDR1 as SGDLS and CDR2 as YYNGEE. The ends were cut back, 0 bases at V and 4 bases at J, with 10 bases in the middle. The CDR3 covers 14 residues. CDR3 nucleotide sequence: TGTGCCAGCAGCGTAGACCCAGGGATCACTGAAGCTTTCTTT. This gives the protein CASSVDPGITEAFF. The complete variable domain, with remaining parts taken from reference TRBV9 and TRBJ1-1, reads DSGVTQTPKHLITATGQRVTLRCSPRSGDLSVYWYQQSLDQGLQFLIQYYNGEERAKGNILERFSAQQFPDLHSELNLSSLELGDSALYFCASSVDPGITEAFFGQGTRLTVV.